These 4 T cell receptor beta chains were all obtained from the same sample, sequenced in a study of T cell repertoires in cytomegalovirus infection. TCRdb reprocessed the reads with MiXCR, giving one entry per CDR3 protein. The data hold about 360,000 distinct CDR3 sequences, with approximately 35% observed a single time. Antigens for these TCRs are unknown. Sequenced material: cultured PBMCs, taken from culture after CMV antigen stimulation. Receptor source: a human donor in good health (CMV status not recorded). Some clones in this sample may be carry-over from other donors' samples.

In regard to this clonotype: This could be a read error, since a much larger clone is one nucleotide away. This CDR3 is missing its conserved last phenylalanine or tryptophan, likely due to a read error. CDR3 sequence reads: CASSLVGDTEAFL. The CDR3 region has the DNA TGTGCCAGCAGCTTAGTAGGTGACACTGAAGCTTTCTTA. V gene TRBV7-2 combines with J gene TRBJ1-1; no clear D. Per germline, CDR1 SGHTA and CDR2 FQGNSA. V lost 1 base and J lost 3, with 6 bases in between. This CDR3 comprises 13 residues.

This clonotype was picked up a small number of times. This chain joins TRBV28 and TRBJ2-1; no firm D call. The CDR3 covers 13 residues. V lost 7 bases to trimming and J lost 7 bases, with 14 bases between them. Germline V gene sequence: CDR1 MDHEN, CDR2 SYDVKM. The CDR3 spells CASTSPGGNEQFF. The CDR3 coding sequence is TGTGCCAGCACCTCCCCCGGCGGTAATGAGCAGTTCTTC. The entire variable domain, with the rest obtained from reference TRBV28 and TRBJ2-1, is as follows: DVKVTQSSRYLVKRTGEKVFLECVQDMDHENMFWYRQDPGLGLRLIYFSYDVKMKEKGDIPEGYSVSREKKERFSLILESASTNQTSMYLCASTSPGGNEQFFGPGTRLTVL.

This clonotype was counted a few times. This rearrangement joins TRBV19 to TRBJ1-5, with D maybe TRBD1 (5 bases). CDR3 length: 14 amino acids. Germline assignment: CDR1 LNHDA and CDR2 SQIVND (reference sequence). The CDR3 region has the DNA TGTGCAGGTGGGGGAGCCTATAGCAATCAGCCCCAGCATTTT. Translating it yields CAGGGAYSNQPQHF. Together with reference TRBV19 and TRBJ1-5, the CDR3 gives the full variable domain: DGGITQSPKYLFRKEGQNVTLSCEQNLNHDAMYWYRQDPGQGLRLIYYSQIVNDFQKGDIAEGYSVSREKKESFPLTVTSAQKNPTAFYLCAGGGAYSNQPQHFGDGTRLSIL.

This clonotype was found a few times. This rearrangement joins TRBV12-3 or TRBV12-4 to TRBJ1-4; 9 nucleotides agree with TRBD1. V lost 6 bases and J lost 7; bases outside the gene matches: 12. The CDR3 extends over 16 amino acids. CDR3 protein: CASSPTPGQGVEKLFF. DNA of the CDR3: TGTGCCAGCAGCCCCACTCCGGGACAGGGCGTTGAAAAACTGTTTTTT.